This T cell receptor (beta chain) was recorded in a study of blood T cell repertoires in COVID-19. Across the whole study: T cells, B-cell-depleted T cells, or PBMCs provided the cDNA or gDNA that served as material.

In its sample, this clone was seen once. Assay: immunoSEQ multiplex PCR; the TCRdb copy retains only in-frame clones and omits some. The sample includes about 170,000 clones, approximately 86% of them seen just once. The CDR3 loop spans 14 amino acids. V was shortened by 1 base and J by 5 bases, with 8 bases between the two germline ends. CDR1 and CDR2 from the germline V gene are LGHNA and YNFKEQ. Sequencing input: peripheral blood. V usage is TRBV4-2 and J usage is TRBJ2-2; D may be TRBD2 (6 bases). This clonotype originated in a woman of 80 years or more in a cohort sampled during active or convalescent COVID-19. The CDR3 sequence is CASSQGGVTGELFF. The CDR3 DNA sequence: TGTGCCAGCAGCCAAGGGGGGGTAACCGGGGAGCTGTTTTTT.